This passage covers 13 T cell receptor beta chains from one sample sequenced in a study of identical twins. TCRdb re-called the 5' RACE reads through MiXCR, storing one row per CDR3 protein. The sample records 1.5 million to 2 million distinct CDR3 sequences, under 35% being singletons. Sequenced material: cord blood. The receptor source for this set is a newborn girl in good health.

This rearrangement joins TRBV7-2 to TRBJ2-3; 11 positions match TRBD2. CDR3 length: 16 amino acids. After removal of 2 bases from V and 4 bases from J, the junction contained 5 bases not matched to a gene. Germline loops: CDR1 SGHTA, CDR2 FQGNSA. CDR3 protein: CASSLRSGRVPDTQYF. Here the CDR3 DNA reads TGTGCCAGCAGCTTACGTAGCGGGAGGGTCCCAGATACGCAGTATTTT.

CDR3 nucleotide sequence: TGTGCCAGCTCATCGGGACAGGGTGGCGAGCAGTACTTC. Protein sequence: CASSSGQGGEQYF. The chain recombines TRBV18 with TRBJ2-7; 9 bases align to TRBD1. The CDR3 totals 13 residues. V shed 5 bases, J shed 6 bases, and the junction held 5 bases outside the gene matches. Germline CDR1 reads KGHSH; CDR2 reads LQKENI.

This chain uses TRBV9 with TRBJ1-2, with D possibly being TRBD1 (5 bases). V was shortened by 0 bases and J by 2 bases, with 11 bases between the two germline ends. The CDR3 has 15 residues. The germline V gene encodes CDR1 SGDLS and CDR2 YYNGEE. The CDR3 protein is CASSVGLAGNYGYTF. The CDR3 nucleotides are TGTGCCAGCAGCGTAGGGTTAGCAGGGAACTATGGCTACACCTTC.

There are many counts of this clonotype. The CDR3 nucleotides are TGTGCCAGCAGTGAATGGAACGGCTATGGCTACACCTTC. Amino acid sequence: CASSEWNGYGYTF. This chain uses TRBV25-1 with TRBJ1-2, with D unclear. The CDR3 is 13 amino acids. Per the germline V gene, CDR1 is MGHDK and CDR2 is SYGVNS. Trimming removed 1 base from V and 4 bases from J, with 7 bases in between.

The chain carries TRBV20-1 and TRBJ2-1; possibly TRBD1 or TRBD2 for D (5 bases each). V was shortened by 0 bases and J by 8 bases, with 17 bases between the two germline ends. The CDR3 consists of 15 residues. The germline V gene has CDR1 DFQATT and CDR2 SNEGSKA (reference sequence). CDR3 sequence: CSARDPGSFRDEQFF. DNA of the CDR3: TGCAGTGCTAGAGACCCAGGGAGCTTTCGAGATGAGCAGTTCTTC.

In its sample, this clonotype was seen a few times. V is TRBV20-1 and J is TRBJ2-3; 12 bases align to TRBD2. In germline, CDR1 is DFQATT, CDR2 SNEGSKA (reference sequence). Unmatched junction bases numbered 4, after V lost 6 bases and J lost 3 bases. This CDR3 has 14 amino acids. DNA of the CDR3: TGCAGTGCCGGACTAGCGGGGTGGACAGATACGCAGTATTTT. The encoded protein is CSAGLAGWTDTQYF.

The V call is TRBV3-1, the J call TRBJ1-1; D may be TRBD1 (5 bases). The CDR3 is 14 amino acids. Between the trimmed V and J ends, which lost 3 bases and 5 bases, there was a span of 13 bases. CDR1 and CDR2 (germline): LGHDT, YNNKEL (reference sequence). The CDR3 DNA reads as TGTGCCAGCAGCCACCCGCAGGGTTATACTGAAGCTTTCTTT. Translated: CASSHPQGYTEAFF.

This clonotype has just a few counts. The V and J genes are TRBV7-9 and TRBJ1-2; D is uncertain. In germline, CDR1 is SEHNR, CDR2 FQNEAQ (reference sequence). The CDR3 has 14 amino acids. V lost 2 bases and J 2 bases, leaving 9 bases between the germline ends. CDR3 in DNA: TGTGCCAGCAGCTTAATCGCCTCAAACTATGGCTACACCTTC. It specifies CASSLIASNYGYTF.

This chain joins TRBV6-1 and TRBJ1-5; D possibly corresponds to TRBD1 (6 bases). The germline V gene encodes CDR1 MNHNS and CDR2 SASEGT. The CDR3 loop spans 14 amino acids. Between the trimmed V and J ends, which lost 6 bases and 6 bases, there was a span of 15 bases. The CDR3 DNA is TGTGCCAGCAGCCACAGGGACGAGACTCAGCCCCAGCATTTT. Translation: CASSHRDETQPQHF.

This clonotype was observed a few times. This chain uses TRBV20-1 with TRBJ1-1; D remains ambiguous. Trimming cost V 5 bases and J 11 bases, with 15 bases left between them. This CDR3 spans 11 amino acids. The germline CDR1 and CDR2 sequences are DFQATT and SNEGSKA (reference sequence). The CDR3 protein is CSARTGERAFF. CDR3 DNA sequence: TGCAGTGCTCGAACCGGGGAGCGGGCTTTCTTT.

This clonotype has a handful of counts. The chain employs TRBV20-1 and TRBJ2-7; 9 nucleotides align to TRBD1. With the DNA end fitting TRBJ2-5 better, the J assignment may be wrong. The CDR3 extends over 12 amino acids. Germline assignment: CDR1 DFQATT and CDR2 SNEGSKA (reference sequence). The CDR3 reads CSATDRGETQYF. The CDR3, as DNA: TGCAGTGCTACCGACAGGGGGGAGACCCAGTACTTC.

The V and J genes are TRBV20-1 and TRBJ2-1; TRBD2 agrees at 9 bases. This CDR3 region has 22 residues. Trimming took 7 bases from V and 0 from J; bases not matched to a gene: 28. Per germline, CDR1 DFQATT and CDR2 SNEGSKA (reference sequence). CDR3 bases: TGCAGTGGTATAGGGCGGCAGGGAGCGGGAGGAACGTACCCACACTCCTACAATGAGCAGTTCTTC. Protein product: CSGIGRQGAGGTYPHSYNEQFF.

The chain has TRBV10-3 and TRBJ2-1; D not resolved. CDR1 and CDR2 from the germline V gene are ENHRY and SYGVKD. V dropped 2 bases and J dropped 1 base, with 9 bases sitting between them. The CDR3 covers 15 residues. CDR3 nucleotides: TGTGCCATCAGTGAGGCCAGGTTTTCCTACAATGAGCAGTTCTTC. Translated: CAISEARFSYNEQFF.